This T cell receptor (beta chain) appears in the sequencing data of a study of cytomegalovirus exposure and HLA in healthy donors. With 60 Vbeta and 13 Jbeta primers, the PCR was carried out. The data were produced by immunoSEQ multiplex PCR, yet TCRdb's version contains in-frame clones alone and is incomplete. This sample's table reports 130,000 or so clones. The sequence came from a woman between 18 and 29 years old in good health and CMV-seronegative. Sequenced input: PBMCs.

The CDR3 DNA is TGTGCCAGCAGCACAGGGCAGGGGCAGGACTATGGCTACACCTTC. This gives the protein CASSTGQGQDYGYTF. The J gene is TRBJ1-2, the V gene TRBV7-6; D perhaps matches TRBD1 (6 bases). This CDR3 region has 15 residues. Germline V gene sequence: CDR1 SGHVS, CDR2 FNYEAQ. V was pared by 5 bases and J by 3 bases, with 16 bases between.